The 4 T cell receptor beta chains listed next were all sequenced from one sample in a study of blood T cell repertoires in COVID-19. This table comes from immunoSEQ multiplex PCR, and its TCRdb copy is limited to in-frame clones, with some not included. The sample carries 250,000 to 300,000 clones, 87% recorded once. Sequencing was performed on peripheral blood. The receptors come from a woman aged 45-65 years who had recovered from COVID-19.

In its sample, this clone was seen once. The chain combines TRBV24-1 with TRBJ2-3; TRBD2 agrees at 9 bases. Germline V gene sequence: CDR1 KGHDR, CDR2 SFDVKD. The CDR3 runs 15 residues. With 4 bases clipped from V and 8 bases from J, the junction kept 9 bases outside the gene matches. Here the CDR3 reads CATSEKAGGRGTQYF. CDR3 coding DNA: TGTGCCACCAGTGAGAAAGCGGGGGGACGGGGTACGCAGTATTTT.

The chain has TRBV30 and TRBJ1-4; D unresolved. CDR3 size: 14 residues. Germline CDR1 reads GTSNPN; CDR2 reads SVGIG (reference sequence). V was trimmed by 0 bases and J by 0 bases, leaving 5 bases between them. The CDR3 protein is CAWSVLATNEKLFF. CDR3 nucleotides: TGTGCCTGGAGTGTTCTCGCAACTAATGAAAAACTGTTTTTT.

The chain couples TRBV4-3 to TRBJ2-7, with 7 bases identical to TRBD2. The CDR3 contains 17 residues. Germline CDR1 LGHNA, CDR2 YSLEER. The ends lost 0 bases at V and 0 bases at J; junction bases unmatched: 8. This chain's CDR3 is CASSQDPPGGSSYEQYF. DNA for the CDR3: TGCGCCAGCAGCCAAGACCCCCCCGGCGGGAGCTCCTACGAGCAGTACTTC.

The chain employs TRBV10-3 and TRBJ1-5; unclear D gene. Germline V CDR1 and CDR2: ENHRY, SYGVKD. CDR3 length: 14 amino acids. The ends were cut back, 2 bases at V and 5 bases at J, with 10 bases in the middle. CDR3 in amino acids: CAISEMKGDQPQHF. In DNA form, the CDR3 reads TGTGCCATCAGTGAGATGAAAGGAGATCAGCCCCAGCATTTT.